This TCR beta chain was profiled in a study of blood T cells in healthy people across ages. V was clipped by 3 bases and J by 2 bases, with 9 bases between them. This CDR3 is built from 14 residues. This clonotype has more than one count but fewer than ten. Its antigen is as yet unknown. The second PCR ran about 6 to 12 cycles with a sample-barcoded 5' primer and J-beta primers. Every sample returned 2.5 million or more CDR3-containing paired-end reads. Each CDR3 protein gets one entry after TCRdb re-called the 5' RACE reads with MiXCR. The table includes around 620,000 distinct CDR3 sequences, about 26% detected once. A minimum of 7 million PBMCs was isolated per sample. Study outcomes and limitations: Roughly linear declines in TCR beta diversity per million T cells occurred with age.

The TCR was taken from a woman between 65 and 79 years old in good health. This sequence joins TRBV12-3 or TRBV12-4 and TRBJ2-3; D not certain. The specimen was blood. The DNA of the CDR3 is TGTGCCAGCAGTTTCAGTCAAAACACAGATACGCAGTATTTT. Amino acids: CASSFSQNTDTQYF.